This TCR beta chain was profiled in a study of control samples from healthy donors and cancer patients. Sequenced by immunoSEQ multiplex PCR; TCRdb stores in-frame clones only, minus some. The sample yields about 180,000 clones, 90% to 95% seen once. In this sample, this clone turned up once. Germline loops: CDR1 SGDLS, CDR2 YYNGEE. This CDR3 comprises 14 residues. Between the trimmed V and J ends, which lost 3 bases and 1 base, there was a span of 10 bases. The rearrangement joins TRBV9 to TRBJ2-5; maybe TRBD1 (6 bases). The specimen was blood. The clonotype was recovered from a man aged 25 to 40 in good health. Written as DNA, the CDR3 is TGTGCCAGCAGCGAAGGGACAAGCCAAGAGACCCAGTACTTC. Protein: CASSEGTSQETQYF.